This entry is about one TCR beta chain. The data were produced by immunoSEQ multiplex PCR, yet TCRdb's version contains in-frame clones alone and is incomplete. This sample has over 350,000 clones, with 88% found just once. This sample is part of a study of blood T cell repertoires in COVID-19. Across the whole study: PBMCs, B-cell-depleted T cells, or T cells were the source of the cDNA or gDNA that made up the material.

The germline gives CDR1 SGHDT, CDR2 YYEEEE. The CDR3 is 14 residues long. Trimming stripped 0 bases from V and 4 bases from J, with 10 bases between. Sequencing was performed on PBMCs or T cells enriched from blood (not recorded which). The chain joins TRBV5-6 to TRBJ1-2; D not resolved. This TCR was sampled from a woman between 18 and 29 years old who had recovered from COVID-19. CDR3 DNA sequence: TGTGCCAGCAGCTTGGGAGGGATCTCCTATGGCTACACCTTC. Amino acid sequence: CASSLGGISYGYTF.